This TCR beta chain was identified in a study of T cell responses to AZD1222 COVID-19 vaccine. Study-wide results and limits: None of the repertoires were sampled until the peak T cell response had passed. The sample set comprised mostly white British donors with more females, and clonal diversity was possibly underestimated.

Profiled with immunoSEQ multiplex PCR; TCRdb holds only in-frame clones, not every one. The repertoire consists of 120,000 to 150,000 clones, with 80% to 90% occurring once and the leading ten covering 4.5% to 6.5%. The CDR3 contains 12 residues. Per the germline V gene, CDR1 is ENHRY and CDR2 is SYGVKD. Trimming took off 3 bases at V and 7 bases at J, with 6 bases between the two ends. About this clone itself: Antigen: not known.

V usage is TRBV10-3 and J usage is TRBJ2-2; D remains unclear. The sequencing used peripheral blood, collected on day 0 of AZD1222 vaccination. This receptor was obtained from an adult in good health. CDR3 loop: CAISDLSGELFF. CDR3 DNA sequence: TGTGCCATCAGTGACCTAAGCGGGGAGCTGTTTTTT.